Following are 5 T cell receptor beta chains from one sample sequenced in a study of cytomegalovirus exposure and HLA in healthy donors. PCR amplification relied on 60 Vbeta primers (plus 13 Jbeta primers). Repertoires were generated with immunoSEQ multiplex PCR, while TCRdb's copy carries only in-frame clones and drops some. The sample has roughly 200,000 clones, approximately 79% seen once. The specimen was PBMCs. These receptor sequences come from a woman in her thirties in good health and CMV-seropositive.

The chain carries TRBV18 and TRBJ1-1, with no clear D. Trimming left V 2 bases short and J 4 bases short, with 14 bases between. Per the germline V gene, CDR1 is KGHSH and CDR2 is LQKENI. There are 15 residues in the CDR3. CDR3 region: CASSPFSEVGTEAFF. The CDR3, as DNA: TGTGCCAGCTCACCATTTTCGGAGGTTGGCACTGAAGCTTTCTTT.

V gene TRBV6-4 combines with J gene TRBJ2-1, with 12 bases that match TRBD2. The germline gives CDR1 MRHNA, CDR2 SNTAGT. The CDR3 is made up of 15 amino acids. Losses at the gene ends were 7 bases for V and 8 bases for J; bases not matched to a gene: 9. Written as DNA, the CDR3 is TGTGCCAGCACCCCGACTAGCGGGGGTCGGGATGAGCAGTTCTTC. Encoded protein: CASTPTSGGRDEQFF.

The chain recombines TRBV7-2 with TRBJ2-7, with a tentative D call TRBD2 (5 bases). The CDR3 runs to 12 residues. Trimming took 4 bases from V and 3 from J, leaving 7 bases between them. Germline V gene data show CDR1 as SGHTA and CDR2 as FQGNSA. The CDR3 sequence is CASSSSGYEQYF. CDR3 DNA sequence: TGTGCCAGCAGCTCAAGCGGCTACGAGCAGTACTTC. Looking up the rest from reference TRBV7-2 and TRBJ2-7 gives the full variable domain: GAGVSQSPSNKVTEKGKDVELRCDPISGHTALYWYRQSLGQGLEFLIYFQGNSAPDKSGLPSDRFSAERTGGSVSTLTIQRTQQEDSAVYLCASSSSGYEQYFGPGTRLTVT.

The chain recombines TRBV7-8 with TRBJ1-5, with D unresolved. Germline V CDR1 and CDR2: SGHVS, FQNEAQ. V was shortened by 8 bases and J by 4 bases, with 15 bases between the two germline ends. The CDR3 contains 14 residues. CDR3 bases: TGTGCCAGCGGAGGCCGGGAGGGAAATCAGCCCCAGCATTTT. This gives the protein CASGGREGNQPQHF.

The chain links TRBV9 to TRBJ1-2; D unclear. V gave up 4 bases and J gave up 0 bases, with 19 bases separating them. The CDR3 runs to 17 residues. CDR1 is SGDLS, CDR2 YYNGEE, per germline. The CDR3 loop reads CASSHPVGVSSNYGYTF. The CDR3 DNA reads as TGTGCCAGCAGCCACCCGGTCGGGGTTTCCTCTAACTATGGCTACACCTTC.